The 30 T cell receptor beta chains below were found in one sample sequenced in a study of spatial heterogeneity in lung cancer. Regarding time point: sample taken at primary tumor resection. TCRdb used MiXCR to reprocess the 5' RACE reads, holding one entry per CDR3 protein. The repertoire holds roughly 8,500 distinct CDR3 sequences, with more than 9% as singletons. General study points: One measure, the expanded intratumoral alpha and beta TCR count, tracked tumor mutation counts.

Antigen specificity for these receptors is unknown. The sequencing used lung tumor tissue, collected at surgery. These receptors were taken from a male donor with early-stage non-small cell lung cancer.

The chain has TRBV7-9 and TRBJ1-4; D uncertain. CDR1 SEHNR and CDR2 FQNEAQ come from the germline V gene (reference sequence). V was shortened by 7 bases and J by 8 bases, with 11 bases between the two germline ends. The CDR3 contains 12 residues. As DNA, the CDR3 is TGTGCCAGCAACCTTCTAGGCGAAAAACTGTTTTTT. Protein sequence: CASNLLGEKLFF.

This sequence joins TRBV20-1 and TRBJ1-6; TRBD1 matches 7 bases. CDR1 is DFQATT, CDR2 SNEGSKA, per germline (reference sequence). This CDR3 comprises 15 residues. Unmatched junction bases numbered 10, after V lost 1 base and J lost 10 bases. This chain's CDR3 is CSARAGGQKASPLHF. CDR3 nucleotide sequence: TGCAGTGCTAGAGCCGGGGGACAGAAGGCCTCACCCCTCCACTTT.

This clonotype was counted ten times or more. The DNA for the CDR3 is TGTGCCAGCAACCTTGACAGGGGAGGTCAGCCCCAGCATTTT. It encodes CASNLDRGGQPQHF. The V and J genes are TRBV6-1 and TRBJ1-5; the match to TRBD1 covers 8 bases. Germline V gene sequence: CDR1 MNHNS, CDR2 SASEGT. The CDR3 consists of 14 residues. Trimming cost V 7 bases and J 6 bases; bases outside gene matches: 8.

This clonotype was seen many times. The chain is built from TRBV24-1 and TRBJ2-3; D remains ambiguous. V was clipped by 5 bases and J by 2 bases, with 10 bases between them. This CDR3 is built from 14 residues. Germline V lookup: CDR1 KGHDR, CDR2 SFDVKD. The CDR3 region has the DNA TGTGCCACCAGTGGTTCGCGGATCACAGATACGCAGTATTTT. Translating it yields CATSGSRITDTQYF.

Note on this clonotype: With a much larger clone just one base away, this may be a read error. The chain has TRBV20-1 and TRBJ1-2; D perhaps matches TRBD1 (6 bases). Germline CDR1 is DFQATT and CDR2 is SNEGSKA (reference sequence). Deletions cut 2 bases from V and 6 bases from J, with 10 bases between. CDR3 size: 12 residues. The DNA of the CDR3 is TGCAGTGCTAGACCTCCAGGGGATGGCTACACCTTC. Its protein is CSARPPGDGYTF.

A word on this clonotype: With a much larger clone just one base away, this may be a read error. The CDR3 sequence is CANSFLTGIGTDTQYF. The CDR3 region has the DNA TGTGCCAACAGCTTTTTAACAGGGATAGGTACAGATACGCAGTATTTT. The V gene is TRBV7-9, the J gene TRBJ2-3; tentatively, D is TRBD1 (6 bases). CDR1 and CDR2 from the germline V gene are SEHNR and FQNEAQ (reference sequence). There are 16 residues in the CDR3.

By share, this clonotype counts as medium-sized (0.01 to 0.1%). This chain links TRBV30 with TRBJ1-5, with no clear D. CDR3 length: 12 residues. Germline V gives CDR1 GTSNPN, CDR2 SVGIG (reference sequence). Trimming cost V 4 bases and J 5 bases, with 9 bases left between them. CDR3 DNA sequence: TGTGCCTGGACCAAGTCCGATCAGCCCCAGCATTTT. Its protein is CAWTKSDQPQHF.

By share, this clonotype ranks as medium-sized. This chain connects TRBV28 to TRBJ1-2; D unresolved. Germline loops: CDR1 MDHEN, CDR2 SYDVKM. V gave up 5 bases and J gave up 8 bases, with 12 bases separating them. The length of the CDR3 is 12 residues. CDR3 protein: CASSPPRKGYTF. The CDR3 DNA is TGTGCCAGCAGTCCGCCAAGGAAGGGCTACACCTTC.

In its sample, this clonotype ranks as medium-sized. This rearrangement joins TRBV20-1 to TRBJ1-1, with D tentatively TRBD1 (5 bases). CDR1 and CDR2 from the germline V gene are DFQATT and SNEGSKA (reference sequence). The length of the CDR3 is 15 residues. The V and J ends lost 1 base and 0 bases respectively, with 12 bases between them. The CDR3: CSARGSGTVNTEAFF. CDR3 DNA: TGCAGTGCTAGAGGAAGCGGGACGGTGAACACTGAAGCTTTCTTT.

This clonotype was observed many times. V is TRBV29-1 and J is TRBJ2-3; D unresolved. V dropped 1 base and J dropped 7 bases, with 9 bases sitting between them. Germline V CDR1 and CDR2: SQVTM, ANQGSEA. This CDR3 has 12 residues. CDR3 residues: CSVEGGTNTQYF. The CDR3 nucleotides are TGCAGCGTTGAAGGGGGAACAAATACGCAGTATTTT.

In its sample, this clonotype is medium-sized (0.01 to 0.1%). This chain links TRBV5-1 with TRBJ2-7, with D perhaps matching TRBD2 (6 bases). V lost 6 bases, J lost 2 bases, and 15 bases lay in between. This CDR3 spans 14 amino acids. Germline V gene sequence: CDR1 SGHRS, CDR2 YFSETQ. Here the CDR3 DNA reads TGCGCCAGCAAACCCCAGGCGGGGCCCTACGAGCAGTACTTC. Translation: CASKPQAGPYEQYF. Filled out from reference TRBV5-1 and TRBJ2-7, the complete variable domain reads KAGVTQTPRYLIKTRGQQVTLSCSPISGHRSVSWYQQTPGQGLQFLFEYFSETQRNKGNFPGRFSGRQFSNSRSEMNVSTLELGDSALYLCASKPQAGPYEQYFGPGTRLTVT.

By sample fraction, this clonotype is medium-sized (0.01 to 0.1%). The V call is TRBV20-1, the J call TRBJ2-7; the D is unclear. Trimming shortened V by 6 bases and J by 2 bases, and 14 bases separated the two germline ends. The CDR3 contains 13 residues. CDR1 is DFQATT and CDR2 is SNEGSKA in the germline V gene (reference sequence). The CDR3 nucleotides read TGCAGTGCCATCATAGGTAACCCCTACGAGCAGTACTTC. It translates to CSAIIGNPYEQYF.

Concerning this clonotype itself: This may stem from a read error, because a much larger clone lies one nucleotide away. The chain carries TRBV9 and TRBJ2-1, with 9 bases identical to TRBD2. The CDR3 covers 15 residues. Germline loops: CDR1 SGDLS, CDR2 YYNGEE. Trimming cost V 4 bases and J 6 bases; bases outside gene matches: 8. The DNA of the CDR3 is TGTGCCAGCAGCCGACTAGCGGAGTTCCTCAATGAGCAGTTCTTC. Amino acids: CASSRLAEFLNEQFF.

This clonotype was recorded a few times. This chain connects TRBV3-1 to TRBJ1-1, with D perhaps matching TRBD1 (6 bases). V lost 4 bases, J lost 0 bases, and 12 bases lay in between. Germline CDR1 LGHDT, CDR2 YNNKEL (reference sequence). The length of the CDR3 is 15 residues. CDR3 sequence reads: CASSPLGQLNTEAFF. The CDR3 nucleotides read TGTGCCAGCAGCCCCTTAGGACAGTTGAACACTGAAGCTTTCTTT. The full variable domain, in which reference TRBV3-1 and TRBJ1-1 provide the parts outside the CDR3, is DTAVSQTPKYLVTQMGNDKSIKCEQNLGHDTMYWYKQDSKKFLKIMFSYNNKELIINETVPNRFSPKSPDKAHLNLHINSLELGDSAVYFCASSPLGQLNTEAFFGQGTRLTVV.

In this sample, this clonotype is medium-sized (0.01 to 0.1%). V is TRBV28 and J is TRBJ2-3; TRBD2 aligns across 7 bases. Germline lookup yields CDR1 MDHEN and CDR2 SYDVKM. Trimming removed 3 bases from V and 6 bases from J; junction bases left unmatched: 9. This CDR3 contains 15 residues. DNA for the CDR3: TGTGCCAGCAGTTTGGCGGGAGAGAGAAGGGATACGCAGTATTTT. Its protein product is CASSLAGERRDTQYF. Variable domain in full (rest from reference TRBV28 and TRBJ2-3): DVKVTQSSRYLVKRTGEKVFLECVQDMDHENMFWYRQDPGLGLRLIYFSYDVKMKEKGDIPEGYSVSREKKERFSLILESASTNQTSMYLCASSLAGERRDTQYFGPGTRLTVL.

V usage is TRBV28 and J usage is TRBJ2-7, with D perhaps TRBD1 or TRBD2 (5 bases each). CDR1 MDHEN and CDR2 SYDVKM come from the germline V gene. Trimming stripped 2 bases from V and 0 bases from J, with 17 bases between. The CDR3 covers 17 residues. CDR3 bases: TGTGCCAGCAGTTTAGGGGCAGGGAGAAGGGACTCCTACGAGCAGTACTTC. It codes for CASSLGAGRRDSYEQYF.

This chain joins TRBV5-1 and TRBJ1-5, with D unresolved. The ends were cut back, 0 bases at V and 5 bases at J, with 6 bases in the middle. CDR1 SGHRS and CDR2 YFSETQ come from the germline V gene. This CDR3 contains 13 residues. The CDR3, as DNA: TGCGCCAGCAGCTTGGATGGGGATCAGCCCCAGCATTTT. This encodes CASSLDGDQPQHF.

V and J are TRBV6-2 or TRBV6-3 and TRBJ1-5; TRBD1 agrees at 9 bases. Unmatched junction bases numbered 5, after V lost 2 bases and J lost 6 bases. The CDR3 is made up of 15 amino acids. Per the germline V gene, CDR1 is MNHEY and CDR2 is SVGEGT. DNA for the CDR3: TGTGCCAGCAGTTACCTACAGGGGGCTGGTCAGCCCCAGCATTTT. This translates into CASSYLQGAGQPQHF.

This clonotype is judged medium-sized. The V call is TRBV5-4, the J call TRBJ1-6; D uncertain. The V gene's germline CDR1 is SGHNT and CDR2 YYREEE (reference sequence). The V end lost 3 bases, the J end lost 12 bases, and 22 bases lay between the germline ends. CDR3 length: 16 amino acids. DNA of the CDR3: TGTGCCAGCAGCTCGACACTGGAGGGTACCCGGGGACCCCTCCACTTT. This gives the protein CASSSTLEGTRGPLHF.

Sample share makes this clonotype medium-sized. J is TRBJ1-4 and V is TRBV2, with 7 bases matching TRBD1. The CDR3 extends over 14 amino acids. With 3 bases clipped from V and 7 bases from J, the junction kept 5 bases outside the gene matches. CDR1 is SNHLY, CDR2 FYNNEI, per germline. CDR3 sequence reads: CASSEGTVVEKLFF. For the CDR3, the DNA is TGTGCCAGCAGTGAGGGGACAGTGGTTGAAAAACTGTTTTTT.

This clonotype was recorded many times. The V gene is TRBV7-2, the J gene TRBJ1-1, with D tentatively TRBD1 (6 bases). Deletions cut 2 bases from V and 4 bases from J, with 8 bases between. The CDR3 has 13 amino acids. Germline CDR1 is SGHTA and CDR2 is FQGNSA. DNA of the CDR3: TGTGCCAGCAGCTTACAGGGGCCCACTGAAGCTTTCTTT. Its translation is CASSLQGPTEAFF.

Note on this clonotype: A much larger clonotype is one base distant, so this may be a read error. The conserved final phenylalanine or tryptophan is absent from the CDR3, which likely points to a read error. The chain links TRBV5-1 to TRBJ2-2; tentative D call: TRBD1 (6 bases). Germline V CDR1 and CDR2: SGHRS, YFSETQ. The V end was cut by 4 bases, the J end by 6 bases, with 16 bases between. The CDR3 has 15 amino acids. The CDR3 is CASSGGFGGPGELFL. The DNA for the CDR3 is TGCGCCAGCAGCGGGGGCTTTGGCGGGCCCGGGGAGCTGTTTCTT.

This sequence joins TRBV5-1 and TRBJ2-5; D possibly matches TRBD1 or TRBD2 (5 bases each). Trimming removed 1 base from V and 3 bases from J, with 7 bases in between. CDR1 and CDR2 (germline): SGHRS, YFSETQ. The CDR3 has 13 residues. In DNA, the CDR3 is TGCGCCAGCAGCTTGAGGGACGAAGAGACCCAGTACTTC. Its protein product is CASSLRDEETQYF.

This clonotype qualifies as medium-sized (0.01 to 0.1%). J is TRBJ2-5 and V is TRBV5-6; 7 bases align to TRBD2. Germline CDR1 SGHDT, CDR2 YYEEEE. V lost 0 bases, J lost 2 bases, and 1 base stayed unmatched. The CDR3 has 14 amino acids. The CDR3: CASSLGGGQETQYF. The DNA for the CDR3 is TGTGCCAGCAGCTTGGGCGGGGGACAAGAGACCCAGTACTTC.

By share, this clonotype ranks as medium-sized. This chain links TRBV7-2 with TRBJ1-1; D is perhaps TRBD1 (5 bases). The CDR3 totals 13 residues. Per germline, CDR1 SGHTA and CDR2 FQGNSA. V was cut by 3 bases and J by 4 bases, with 9 bases left in between. CDR3 sequence (DNA): TGTGCCAGCAGCTTGGGGGTCGGCACTGAAGCTTTCTTT. This gives the protein CASSLGVGTEAFF.

There are many counts of this clonotype. This rearrangement joins TRBV7-2 to TRBJ2-5; 8 bases agree with TRBD2. The germline V gene has CDR1 SGHTA and CDR2 FQGNSA. This CDR3 spans 16 amino acids. The ends lost 5 bases at V and 2 bases at J; junction bases unmatched: 10. The CDR3 reads CASSPPGTRLQETQYF. The CDR3 DNA sequence: TGTGCCAGCAGCCCACCTGGGACTAGACTACAAGAGACCCAGTACTTC.

This clonotype counts as large. This sequence joins TRBV7-2 and TRBJ2-3; weak D call: TRBD1 (6 bases). The germline V gene has CDR1 SGHTA and CDR2 FQGNSA. The CDR3 runs to 17 residues. Trimming took off 1 base at V and 4 bases at J, with 18 bases between the two ends. CDR3 sequence: CASSLGVFGRGSDTQYF. For the CDR3, the DNA is TGTGCCAGCAGCTTAGGGGTTTTCGGCAGGGGATCAGATACGCAGTATTTT.

This clonotype appeared many times. This rearrangement joins TRBV20-1 to TRBJ2-3; 9 nucleotides align to TRBD2. With V trimmed by 5 bases and J by 5 bases, 11 bases remained unmatched. From germline, CDR1 is DFQATT and CDR2 SNEGSKA (reference sequence). The CDR3 is made up of 15 amino acids. This CDR3 is CSASRTSAHKDTQYF. CDR3 DNA: TGCAGTGCTTCTAGGACTAGCGCGCACAAAGATACGCAGTATTTT.

This clonotype has ten or more counts. The chain links TRBV6-2 or TRBV6-3 to TRBJ2-2; maybe TRBD1 (6 bases). This CDR3 contains 19 residues. V was cut by 5 bases and J by 2 bases, with 24 bases left in between. CDR1 is MNHEY, CDR2 SVGEGT, per germline. This CDR3 reads CASSRIRNRQVGNTGELFF. In DNA form, the CDR3 reads TGTGCCAGCAGTCGAATACGAAACAGACAGGTTGGAAACACCGGGGAGCTGTTTTTT.

This clonotype has at least ten counts. V is TRBV30 and J is TRBJ2-7; D remains unclear. Germline lookup yields CDR1 GTSNPN and CDR2 SVGIG (reference sequence). The V and J ends lost 2 bases and 2 bases respectively, with 13 bases between them. The CDR3 is 14 amino acids. The CDR3 loop is CAWSKPVRTYEQYF. CDR3 DNA sequence: TGTGCCTGGAGTAAGCCAGTGCGGACCTACGAGCAGTACTTC.